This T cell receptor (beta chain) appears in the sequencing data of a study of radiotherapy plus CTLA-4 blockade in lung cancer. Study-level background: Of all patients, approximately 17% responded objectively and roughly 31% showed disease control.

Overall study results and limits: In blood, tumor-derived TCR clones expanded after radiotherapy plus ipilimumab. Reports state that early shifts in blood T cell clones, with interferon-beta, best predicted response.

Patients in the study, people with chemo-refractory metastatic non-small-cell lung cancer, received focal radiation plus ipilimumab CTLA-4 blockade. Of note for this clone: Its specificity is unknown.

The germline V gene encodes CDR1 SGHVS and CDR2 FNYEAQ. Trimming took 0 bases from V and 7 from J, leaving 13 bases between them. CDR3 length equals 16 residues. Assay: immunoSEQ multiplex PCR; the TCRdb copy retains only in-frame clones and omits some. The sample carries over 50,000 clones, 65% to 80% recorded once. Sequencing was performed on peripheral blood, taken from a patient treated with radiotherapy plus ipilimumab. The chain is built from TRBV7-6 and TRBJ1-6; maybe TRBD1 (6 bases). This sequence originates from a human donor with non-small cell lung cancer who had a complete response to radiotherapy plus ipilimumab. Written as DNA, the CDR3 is TGTGCCAGCAGCTTAGCGCAGGGGCTGGGCAATTCACCCCTCCACTTT. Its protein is CASSLAQGLGNSPLHF. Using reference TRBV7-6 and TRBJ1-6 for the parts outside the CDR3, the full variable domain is GAGVSQSPRYKVTKRGQDVALRCDPISGHVSLYWYRQALGQGPEFLTYFNYEAQQDKSGLPNDRFSAERPEGSISTLTIQRTEQRDSAMYRCASSLAQGLGNSPLHFGNGTRLTVT.